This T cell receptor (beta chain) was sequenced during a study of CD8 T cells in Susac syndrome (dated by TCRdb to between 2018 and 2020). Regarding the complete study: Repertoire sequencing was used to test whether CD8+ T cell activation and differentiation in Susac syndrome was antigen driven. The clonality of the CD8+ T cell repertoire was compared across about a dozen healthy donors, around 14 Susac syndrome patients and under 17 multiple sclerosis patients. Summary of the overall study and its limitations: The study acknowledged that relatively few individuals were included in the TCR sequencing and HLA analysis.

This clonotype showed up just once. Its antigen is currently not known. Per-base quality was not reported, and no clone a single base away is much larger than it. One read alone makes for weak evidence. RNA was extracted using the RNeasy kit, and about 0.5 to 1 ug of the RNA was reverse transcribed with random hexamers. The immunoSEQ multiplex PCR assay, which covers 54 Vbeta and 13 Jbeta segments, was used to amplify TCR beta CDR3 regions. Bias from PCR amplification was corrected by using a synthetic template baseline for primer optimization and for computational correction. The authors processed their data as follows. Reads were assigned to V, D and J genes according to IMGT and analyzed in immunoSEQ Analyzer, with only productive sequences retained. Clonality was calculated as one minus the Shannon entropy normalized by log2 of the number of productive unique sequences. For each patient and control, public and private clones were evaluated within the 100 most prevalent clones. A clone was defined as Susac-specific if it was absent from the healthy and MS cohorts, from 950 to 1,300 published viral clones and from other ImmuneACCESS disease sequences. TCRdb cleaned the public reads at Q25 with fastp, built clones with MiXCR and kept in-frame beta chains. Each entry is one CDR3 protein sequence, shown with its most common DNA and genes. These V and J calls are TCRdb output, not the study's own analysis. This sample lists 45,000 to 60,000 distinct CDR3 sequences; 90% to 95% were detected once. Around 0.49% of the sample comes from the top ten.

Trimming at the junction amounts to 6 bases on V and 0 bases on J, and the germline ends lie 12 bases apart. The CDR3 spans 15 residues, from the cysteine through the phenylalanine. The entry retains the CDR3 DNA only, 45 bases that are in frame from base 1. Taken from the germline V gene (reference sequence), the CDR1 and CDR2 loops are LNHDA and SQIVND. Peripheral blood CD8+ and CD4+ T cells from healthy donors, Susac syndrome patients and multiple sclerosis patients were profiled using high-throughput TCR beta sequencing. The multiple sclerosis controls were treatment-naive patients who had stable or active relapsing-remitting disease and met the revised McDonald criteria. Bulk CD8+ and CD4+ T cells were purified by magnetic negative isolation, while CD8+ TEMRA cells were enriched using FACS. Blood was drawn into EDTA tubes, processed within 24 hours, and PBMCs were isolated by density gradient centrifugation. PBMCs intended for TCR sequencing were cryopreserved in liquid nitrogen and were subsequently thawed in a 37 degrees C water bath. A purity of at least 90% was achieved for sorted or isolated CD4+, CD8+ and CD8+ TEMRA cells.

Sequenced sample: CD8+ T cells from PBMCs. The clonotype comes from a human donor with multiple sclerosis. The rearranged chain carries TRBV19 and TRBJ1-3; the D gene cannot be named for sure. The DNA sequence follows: TGTGCCAGTAGCGCCGGACTGTTCTCTGGAAACACCATATATTTT. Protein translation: CASSAGLFSGNTIYF.